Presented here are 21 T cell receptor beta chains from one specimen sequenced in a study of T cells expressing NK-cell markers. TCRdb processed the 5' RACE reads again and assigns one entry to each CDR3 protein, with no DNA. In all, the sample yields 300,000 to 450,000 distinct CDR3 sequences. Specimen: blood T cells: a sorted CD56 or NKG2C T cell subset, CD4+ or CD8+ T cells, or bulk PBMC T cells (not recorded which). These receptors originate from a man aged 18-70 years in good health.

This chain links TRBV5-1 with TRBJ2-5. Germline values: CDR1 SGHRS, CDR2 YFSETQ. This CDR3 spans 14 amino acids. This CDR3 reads CASSSEFRLETQYF.

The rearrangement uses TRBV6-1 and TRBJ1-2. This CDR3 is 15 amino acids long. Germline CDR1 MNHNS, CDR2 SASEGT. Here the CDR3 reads CASRRSEGSNYGYTF.

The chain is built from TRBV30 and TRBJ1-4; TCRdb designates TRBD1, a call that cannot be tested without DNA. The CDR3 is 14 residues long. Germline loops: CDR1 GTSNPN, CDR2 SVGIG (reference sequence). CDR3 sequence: CAWSRNRGSEKLFF.

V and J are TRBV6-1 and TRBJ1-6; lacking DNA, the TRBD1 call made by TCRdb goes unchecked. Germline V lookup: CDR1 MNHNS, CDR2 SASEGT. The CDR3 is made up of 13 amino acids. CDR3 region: CASSETGSSPLHF.

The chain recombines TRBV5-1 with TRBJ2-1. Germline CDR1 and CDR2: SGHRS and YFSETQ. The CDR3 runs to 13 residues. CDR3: CASTAISYNEQFF.

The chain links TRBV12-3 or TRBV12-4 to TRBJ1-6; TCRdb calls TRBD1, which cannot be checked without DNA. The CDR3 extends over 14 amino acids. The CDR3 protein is CASSRQGVGSPLHF.

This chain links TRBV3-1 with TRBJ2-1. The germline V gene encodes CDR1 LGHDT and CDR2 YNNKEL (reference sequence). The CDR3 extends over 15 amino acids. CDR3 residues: CASSQGVATYNEQFF.

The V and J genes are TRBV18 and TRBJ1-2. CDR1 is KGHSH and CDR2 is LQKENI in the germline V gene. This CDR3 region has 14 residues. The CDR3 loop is CASSPSEARYGYTF.

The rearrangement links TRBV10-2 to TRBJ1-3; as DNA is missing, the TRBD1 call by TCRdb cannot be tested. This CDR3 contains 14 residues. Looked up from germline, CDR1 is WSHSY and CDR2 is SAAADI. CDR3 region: CASSDPGIGNTIYF.

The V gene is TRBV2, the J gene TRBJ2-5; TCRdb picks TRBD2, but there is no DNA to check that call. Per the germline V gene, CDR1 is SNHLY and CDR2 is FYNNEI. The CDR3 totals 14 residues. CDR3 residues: CASSDGGISETQYF.

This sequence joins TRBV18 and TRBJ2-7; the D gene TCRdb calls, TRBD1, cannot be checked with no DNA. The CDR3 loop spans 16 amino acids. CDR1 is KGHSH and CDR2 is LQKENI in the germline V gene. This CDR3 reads CASSPGEGPGAYEQYF.

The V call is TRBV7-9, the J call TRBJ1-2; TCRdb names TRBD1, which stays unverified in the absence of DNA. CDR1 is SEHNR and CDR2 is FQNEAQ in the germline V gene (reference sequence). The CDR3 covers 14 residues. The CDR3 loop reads CASSHREISYGYTF.

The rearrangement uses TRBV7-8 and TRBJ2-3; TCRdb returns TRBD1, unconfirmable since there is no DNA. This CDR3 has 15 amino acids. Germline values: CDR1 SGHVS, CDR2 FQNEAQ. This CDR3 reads CASSPAGVNTDTQYF.

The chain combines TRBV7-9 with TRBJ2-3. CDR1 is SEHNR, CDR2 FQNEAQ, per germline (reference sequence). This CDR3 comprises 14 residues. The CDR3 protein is CASSLGTHADTQYF.

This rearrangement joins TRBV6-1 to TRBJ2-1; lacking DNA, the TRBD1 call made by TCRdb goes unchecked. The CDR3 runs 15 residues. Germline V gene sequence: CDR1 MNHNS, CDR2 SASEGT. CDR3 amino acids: CASSERGGVNNEQFF.

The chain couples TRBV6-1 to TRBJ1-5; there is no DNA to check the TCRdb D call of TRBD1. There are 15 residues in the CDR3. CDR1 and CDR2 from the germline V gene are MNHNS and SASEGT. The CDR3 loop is CASRVGTGNNQPQHF.

The CDR3 loop is CASSPPNTEAFF. The chain joins TRBV28 to TRBJ1-1; the TCRdb D gene call, TRBD1, has no DNA to confirm it. The CDR3 runs 12 residues. Looked up from germline, CDR1 is MDHEN and CDR2 is SYDVKM.

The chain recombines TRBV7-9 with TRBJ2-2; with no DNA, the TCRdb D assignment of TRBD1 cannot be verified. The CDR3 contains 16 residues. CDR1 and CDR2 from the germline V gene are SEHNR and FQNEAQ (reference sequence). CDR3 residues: CASSLYRGTNTGELFF.

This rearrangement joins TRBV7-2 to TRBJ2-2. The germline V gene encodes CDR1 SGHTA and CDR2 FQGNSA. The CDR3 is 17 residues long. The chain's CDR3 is CASSSLRGRTYTGELFF.

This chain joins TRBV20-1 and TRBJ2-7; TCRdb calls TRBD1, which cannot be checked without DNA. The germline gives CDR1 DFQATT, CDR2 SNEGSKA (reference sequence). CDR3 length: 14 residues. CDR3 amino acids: CSARRVDRAYEQYF.

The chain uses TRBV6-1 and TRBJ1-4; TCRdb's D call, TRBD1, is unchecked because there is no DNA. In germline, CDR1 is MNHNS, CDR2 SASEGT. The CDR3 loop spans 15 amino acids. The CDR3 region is CASIERRLSREKLFF.